This T cell receptor beta chain was captured by sequencing in a study of PD-L1 blockade in urothelial cancer. Overall study: Intravenous atezolizumab, 1,200 mg every 3 weeks, was begun by patients around 2014. Blood analyses occurred 3 weeks (second dose) and 6 weeks post treatment start.

Libraries were prepared by immunoSEQ multiplex PCR; TCRdb keeps only in-frame clonotypes and omits some of them. Among approximately 44,000 clones, 75% to 95% were seen once, and the ten largest hold 6% to 9.5%. V was cut by 7 bases and J by 1 base, with 10 bases left in between. This CDR3 is built from 13 residues. Germline lookup yields CDR1 PRHDT and CDR2 FYEKMQ (reference sequence). Comment on this clone: The antigen is unknown.

Study-wide points: Sub-median blood TCR clonality before treatment predicted longer survival. Expansion of tumor-associated blood clones at 3 weeks was greater in durable-benefit patients.

As for time point: peripheral blood 6 weeks after treatment start. The receptor comes from a man aged 65 to 85 with urothelial cancer. This sample comprised PBMCs, obtained around atezolizumab (anti-PD-L1) treatment. The J gene is TRBJ1-1, the V gene TRBV13; TRBD1 is a possible D gene (5 bases). CDR3 DNA sequence: TGTGCCAGCACTCGGCAGGGGAACACTGAAGCTTTCTTT. Translation: CASTRQGNTEAFF.